Below are 10 T cell receptor beta chains sequenced from a single sample in a study of blood T cell repertoires in COVID-19 (dated by TCRdb to 2018 to 2021). The library was built by means of the immunoSEQ multiplex PCR assay. The clones in this table, taken by TCRdb from immuneACCESS, are in-frame only. Not every clone is retained; where verified, under half of the shortfall comes from an unresolved V gene, and the cause of the rest is unknown. For this sample the table gives roughly 58,000 clones, of which approximately 78% were detected only once. Together, the top ten hold 25% to 40% of the sample. Sequencing input: peripheral blood. The receptors stem from a man in his 60s with COVID-19, enrolled during active disease.

This chain uses TRBV7-2 with TRBJ2-1, with D tentatively TRBD2 (6 bases). The CDR3 covers 12 residues. Germline V lookup: CDR1 SGHTA, CDR2 FQGNSA. Trimming took off 5 bases at V and 8 bases at J, with 10 bases between the two ends. This CDR3 reads CASSPPSDEQFF. The CDR3 DNA is TGTGCCAGCAGCCCACCTAGCGATGAGCAGTTCTTC.

The rearrangement joins TRBV15 to TRBJ1-4; D is perhaps TRBD1 (6 bases). Trimming left V 8 bases short and J 0 bases short, with 10 bases between. Germline CDR1 and CDR2: LNHNV and YYDKDF (reference sequence). CDR3 length equals 14 residues. The CDR3 region is CATARTATNEKLFF. CDR3 nucleotide sequence: TGTGCCACCGCAAGGACAGCAACTAATGAAAAACTGTTTTTT.

This clone appeared once. This chain links TRBV5-1 with TRBJ1-3, with D unclear. The ends were cut back, 1 base at V and 5 bases at J, with 4 bases in the middle. Germline values: CDR1 SGHRS, CDR2 YFSETQ. The CDR3 has 12 residues. CDR3 in amino acids: CASSLYRNTIYF. The CDR3, as DNA: TGCGCCAGCAGCTTGTACAGAAACACCATATATTTT.

The chain links TRBV3-1 (or the pseudogene TRBV3-2) to TRBJ1-2; 8 bases map to TRBD1. The CDR3 runs to 17 residues. V shed 0 bases, J shed 8 bases, and the junction held 14 bases outside the gene matches. The germline CDR1 and CDR2 sequences are LGHDT and YNNKEL (reference sequence). In nucleotides, the CDR3 is TGTGCCAGCAGCCAAGAGCTGACAGGGGAAGGCGTGGGGGGCTACACCTTC. Translating gives CASSQELTGEGVGGYTF.

This rearrangement joins TRBV4-1 to TRBJ2-3, with TRBD2 matching over 8 bases. Germline V gene sequence: CDR1 MGHRA, CDR2 YSYEKL. V lost 1 base and J lost 3; bases outside the gene matches: 6. The CDR3 extends over 16 amino acids. CDR3 nucleotides: TGCGCCAGCAGCCAAGCGATTAGCGGGAAGACAGATACGCAGTATTTT. Encoded protein: CASSQAISGKTDTQYF.

In this sample, this clone turned up once. J is TRBJ2-3 and V is TRBV7-3; D is uncertain. The CDR3 has 13 amino acids. Germline CDR1 is SGHTA and CDR2 is FQGTGA. V lost 5 bases, J lost 5 bases, and 11 bases lay in between. The CDR3 sequence: CASSPSNVDTQYF. CDR3 DNA: TGTGCCAGCAGCCCGTCTAACGTAGATACGCAGTATTTT.

This clone has just a few counts. The rearrangement uses TRBV6-5 and TRBJ2-7; the D is unclear. Trimming stripped 1 base from V and 7 bases from J, with 17 bases between. CDR1 is MNHEY, CDR2 SVGAGI, per germline. The CDR3 loop spans 15 amino acids. The CDR3 DNA follows: TGTGCCAGCAGTTACTTGGCTATAGAGGTGGCGGAGCAGTACTTC. It encodes CASSYLAIEVAEQYF.

This rearrangement joins TRBV5-5 to TRBJ2-2; weak D call: TRBD2 (6 bases). Germline loops: CDR1 SGHKS, CDR2 YYEKEE (reference sequence). The CDR3 consists of 17 residues. V dropped 0 bases and J dropped 4 bases, with 16 bases sitting between them. CDR3 sequence reads: CASSLAWGRRATGELFF. The CDR3 bases are TGTGCCAGCAGCTTGGCCTGGGGACGGAGGGCCACCGGGGAGCTGTTTTTT.

The V and J genes are TRBV6-1 and TRBJ2-7, with a tentative D call TRBD2 (6 bases). Trimming took off 0 bases at V and 0 bases at J, with 15 bases between the two ends. Germline V gene data show CDR1 as MNHNS and CDR2 as SASEGT. This CDR3 spans 17 amino acids. CDR3 bases: TGTGCCAGCAGTGAAGCGCGGGGTCTACGGGGCTCCTACGAGCAGTACTTC. Protein product: CASSEARGLRGSYEQYF.

The genes are TRBV5-4 and TRBJ2-1, with 14 bases fitting TRBD2. Germline V gene data show CDR1 as SGHNT and CDR2 as YYREEE (reference sequence). CDR3 length: 15 amino acids. The J segment lost 9 bases and the V segment lost 5 bases, leaving 7 bases of the junction unmatched. CDR3 sequence reads: CASRAGLAGAGEQFF. The CDR3 DNA follows: TGTGCCAGCAGAGCGGGACTAGCGGGAGCCGGTGAGCAGTTCTTC.